This T cell receptor (beta chain) came from a study of T-cell memory formation after mild COVID-19. Trimming pared 1 base from V and 1 base from J, leaving 10 bases between. The CDR3 is 15 residues long. In germline, CDR1 is LGHNA, CDR2 YSLEER. TCRdb redid the calling of the 5' RACE reads with MiXCR, one entry per CDR3 protein. The sample shows 200,000 to 250,000 distinct CDR3 sequences, roughly a tenth of them seen only once. Study results and limitations: Memory sampled before infection contained some responding clones, suggesting cross-reactive memory joined.

A remark on this clonotype: Its antigen is unidentified.

The chain uses TRBV4-3 and TRBJ1-2, with D uncertain. The receptor was isolated from a young man who had mild COVID-19 (a few samples of this study predate the infection). Cell type and time point are not known. Material: PBMCs or a T cell subset sorted from them (not recorded which). CDR3 amino acids: CASSQASSLNYGYTF. CDR3 bases: TGCGCCAGCAGCCAAGCTTCGAGCCTTAACTATGGCTACACCTTC.